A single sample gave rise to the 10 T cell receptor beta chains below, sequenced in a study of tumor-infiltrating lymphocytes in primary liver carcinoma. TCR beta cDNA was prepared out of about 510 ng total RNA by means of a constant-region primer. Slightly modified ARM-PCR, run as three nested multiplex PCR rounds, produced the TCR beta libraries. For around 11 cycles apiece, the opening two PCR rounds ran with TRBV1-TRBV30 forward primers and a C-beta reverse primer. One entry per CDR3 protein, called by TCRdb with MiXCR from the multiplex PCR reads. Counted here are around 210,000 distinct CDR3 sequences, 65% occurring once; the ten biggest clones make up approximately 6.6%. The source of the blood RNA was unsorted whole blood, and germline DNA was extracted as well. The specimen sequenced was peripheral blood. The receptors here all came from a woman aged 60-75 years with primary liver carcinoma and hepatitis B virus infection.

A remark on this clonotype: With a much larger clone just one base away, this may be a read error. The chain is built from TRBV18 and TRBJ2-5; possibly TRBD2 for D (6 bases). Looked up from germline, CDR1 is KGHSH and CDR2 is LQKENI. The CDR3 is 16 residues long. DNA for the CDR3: TGTGCCTGCTCACCACGCCGACTAGAGGGGAAGGAGACCCAGTACTTC. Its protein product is CACSPRRLEGKETQYF.

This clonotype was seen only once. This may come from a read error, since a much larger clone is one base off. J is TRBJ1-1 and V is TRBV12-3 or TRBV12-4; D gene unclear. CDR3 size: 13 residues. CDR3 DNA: TGTGCCAGCAGCACTTCGGACGACACTGAAGTTTTCTTT. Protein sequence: CASSTSDDTEVFF.

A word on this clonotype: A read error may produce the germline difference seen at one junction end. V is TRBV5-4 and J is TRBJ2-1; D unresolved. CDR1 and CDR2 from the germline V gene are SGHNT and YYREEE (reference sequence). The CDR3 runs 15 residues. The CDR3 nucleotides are TGTCCCAGCAGCTTAGGGCCTTCAATAGACAATGAGCAGTTCTTC. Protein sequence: CPSSLGPSIDNEQFF. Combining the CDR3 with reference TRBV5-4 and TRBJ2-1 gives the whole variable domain ETGVTQSPTHLIKTRGQQVTLRCSSQSGHNTVSWYQQALGQGPQFIFQYYREEENGRGNFPPRFSGLQFPNYSSELNVNALELDDSALYLCPSSLGPSIDNEQFFGPGTRLTVL.

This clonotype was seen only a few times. Here the CDR3 reads CASGLVFGLAGGNEQFF. CDR3 DNA sequence: TGTGCTAGTGGTTTGGTATTCGGGCTAGCGGGAGGAAATGAGCAGTTCTTC. The J gene is TRBJ2-1, the V gene TRBV12-5; 11 positions match TRBD2. Germline trimming cut 0 bases from V and 7 bases from J; bases unmatched to any gene: 8. Germline CDR1 is LGHNT and CDR2 is FRNRAP. CDR3 length: 17 amino acids.

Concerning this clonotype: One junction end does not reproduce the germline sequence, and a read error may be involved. CDR3 residues: CVSSYFSVSYAAPVTGYGYTF. CDR3 nucleotides: TGTGTCAGCAGTTACTTTTCAGTTAGCTACGCGGCCCCCGTAACAGGCTATGGTTACACCTTC. The chain uses TRBV6-5 and TRBJ1-2, with D maybe TRBD1 (5 bases). Germline CDR1 reads MNHEY; CDR2 reads SVGAGI. The CDR3 is 21 residues long.

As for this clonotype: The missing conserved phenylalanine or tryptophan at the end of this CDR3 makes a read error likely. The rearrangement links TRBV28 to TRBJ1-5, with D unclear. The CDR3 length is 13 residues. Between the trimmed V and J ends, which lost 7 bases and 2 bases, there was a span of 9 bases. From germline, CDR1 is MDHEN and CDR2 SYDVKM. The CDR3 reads CASMRVRNQPQHS. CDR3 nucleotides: TGTGCCAGCATGAGGGTTCGCAATCAGCCCCAGCATTCT.

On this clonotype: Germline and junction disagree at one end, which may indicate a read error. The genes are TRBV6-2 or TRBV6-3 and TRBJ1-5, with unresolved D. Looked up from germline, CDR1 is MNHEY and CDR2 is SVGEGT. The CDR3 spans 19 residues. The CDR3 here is CTSSYTTPRLGRSNQPQHF. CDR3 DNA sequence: TGTACCAGCAGTTACACCACCCCCCGCCTGGGTAGAAGCAATCAGCCCCAGCATTTT.

The CDR3 protein is CASSPVGRRTEAFF. In DNA form, the CDR3 reads TGCGCCAGCAGCCCAGTAGGGCGTAGGACTGAAGCTTTCTTT. This chain joins TRBV4-1 and TRBJ1-1; D is unclear. Germline values: CDR1 MGHRA, CDR2 YSYEKL. This CDR3 comprises 14 residues. Trimming removed 4 bases at V and 5 bases at J, with 14 bases between.

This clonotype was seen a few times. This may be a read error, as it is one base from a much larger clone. CDR3 residues: CGSSEPGGPYEQYF. The CDR3 bases are TGTGGCAGCAGTGAGCCGGGGGGCCCCTACGAGCAGTACTTC. This sequence joins TRBV6-1 and TRBJ2-7; TRBD2 might be the D (7 bases). Germline V gene lookup returns CDR1 MNHNS and CDR2 SASEGT. The CDR3 spans 14 residues.

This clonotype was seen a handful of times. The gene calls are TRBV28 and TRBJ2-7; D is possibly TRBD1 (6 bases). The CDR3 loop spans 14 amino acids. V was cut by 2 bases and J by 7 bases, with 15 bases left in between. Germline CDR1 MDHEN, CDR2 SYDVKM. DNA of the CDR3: TGTGCCAGCAGTTTAGACGGACAGCTCGGGGAGCAGTACTTC. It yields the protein CASSLDGQLGEQYF.